Listed here are 15 T cell receptor beta chains from one sample, sequenced in a study of radiotherapy plus CTLA-4 blockade in lung cancer. TCRdb keeps only in-frame clones here, not all; method: immunoSEQ multiplex PCR. Of over 100,000 clones in the sample, approximately 90% were seen once. Material: peripheral blood, obtained from a patient treated with radiotherapy plus ipilimumab. All receptors come from a human donor with non-small cell lung cancer that progressed on radiotherapy plus ipilimumab.

The DNA for the CDR3 is TGTGCCAGCAGTTCCCGTAGCGGGAGGCACACAGATACGCAGTATTTT. Encoded protein: CASSSRSGRHTDTQYF. The chain combines TRBV6-5 with TRBJ2-3; 10 bases are shared with TRBD2. J gave up 2 bases and V 4 bases, and 6 bases lay outside the gene matches. CDR1 is MNHEY, CDR2 SVGAGI, per germline. The CDR3 extends over 16 amino acids.

The chain couples TRBV29-1 to TRBJ1-1; D possibly corresponds to TRBD1 (5 bases). The CDR3 spans 13 residues. The germline V gene has CDR1 SQVTM and CDR2 ANQGSEA. V lost 3 bases and J lost 6, with 14 bases in between. CDR3 loop: CSVEFSGSAEAFF. The CDR3 DNA is TGCAGCGTTGAGTTCTCAGGGAGCGCTGAAGCTTTCTTT.

The CDR3 spells CASGLVASGITNEQFF. CDR3 nucleotide sequence: TGTGCTAGTGGTTTGGTGGCTAGCGGGATCACAAATGAGCAGTTCTTC. The chain couples TRBV12-5 to TRBJ2-1, with TRBD2 matching 9 bases. The germline V gene has CDR1 LGHNT and CDR2 FRNRAP. The ends lost 0 bases at V and 7 bases at J; junction bases unmatched: 7. This CDR3 comprises 16 residues.

The V gene is TRBV9, the J gene TRBJ1-1, with unresolved D. Trimming removed 0 bases at V and 1 base at J, with 4 bases between. This CDR3 region has 13 residues. Germline V lookup: CDR1 SGDLS, CDR2 YYNGEE. The CDR3 loop is CASSVEGNTEAFF. CDR3 coding DNA: TGTGCCAGCAGCGTAGAAGGGAACACTGAAGCTTTCTTT. The full variable domain, with the rest looked up from reference TRBV9 and TRBJ1-1, is DSGVTQTPKHLITATGQRVTLRCSPRSGDLSVYWYQQSLDQGLQFLIQYYNGEERAKGNILERFSAQQFPDLHSELNLSSLELGDSALYFCASSVEGNTEAFFGQGTRLTVV.

The J gene is TRBJ2-3, the V gene TRBV9; unclear D gene. Trimming pared 0 bases from V and 3 bases from J, leaving 11 bases between. The CDR3 totals 15 residues. Looked up from germline, CDR1 is SGDLS and CDR2 is YYNGEE. CDR3 amino acids: CASSVGLDGTDTQYF. DNA for the CDR3: TGTGCCAGCAGCGTAGGCCTCGATGGGACAGATACGCAGTATTTT.

In nucleotides, the CDR3 is TGTGCCAGCAGTTTATCCCCTGACCATAACTATGGCTACACCTTC. Amino acids: CASSLSPDHNYGYTF. This sequence joins TRBV27 and TRBJ1-2; D gene unclear. Germline V gene lookup returns CDR1 MNHEY and CDR2 SMNVEV (reference sequence). Trimming stripped 0 bases from V and 1 base from J, with 9 bases between. This CDR3 is built from 15 residues.

The chain is built from TRBV7-9 and TRBJ2-2; 7 nucleotides agree with TRBD1. The CDR3 contains 15 residues. Per germline, CDR1 SEHNR and CDR2 FQNEAQ (reference sequence). Trimming took 5 bases from V and 7 from J; bases not matched to a gene: 10. CDR3 DNA sequence: TGTGCCAGCAGCCCCCTTGACAGGGTTAGCGGGGAGCTGTTTTTT. Amino acids: CASSPLDRVSGELFF.

The V call is TRBV19, the J call TRBJ1-1; D gene uncertain. V gave up 2 bases and J gave up 1 base, with 11 bases separating them. CDR3 length: 15 amino acids. Germline assignment: CDR1 LNHDA and CDR2 SQIVND (reference sequence). CDR3 sequence (DNA): TGTGCCAGTAGTATAAGACGCCACGAGAACACTGAAGCTTTCTTT. Translation gives CASSIRRHENTEAFF.

V and J are TRBV5-6 and TRBJ1-1; no reliable D call. Deletions cut 1 base from V and 7 bases from J, with 11 bases between. The germline V gene has CDR1 SGHDT and CDR2 YYEEEE. The CDR3 is 13 residues long. The CDR3, as DNA: TGTGCCAGCAGCTTGAGCGCCGGACTTGAAGCTTTCTTT. Its protein is CASSLSAGLEAFF.

The chain carries TRBV5-1 and TRBJ2-1, with 11 bases matching TRBD2. The CDR3 has 16 residues. The V and J ends lost 4 bases and 8 bases, in that order; junction bases with no gene match: 11. Germline-derived CDR1 and CDR2 are SGHRS and YFSETQ. CDR3 sequence (DNA): TGCGCCAGCAGCGATCCGGGACTAGCGGTCGGGGATGAGCAGTTCTTC. It yields the protein CASSDPGLAVGDEQFF.

The chain links TRBV27 to TRBJ1-1; no definite D call. Germline assignment: CDR1 MNHEY and CDR2 SMNVEV (reference sequence). This CDR3 has 13 amino acids. V was trimmed by 6 bases and J by 4 bases, leaving 12 bases between them. CDR3 bases: TGTGCCAGCAGATCAGGAAGGTTCACTGAAGCTTTCTTT. It is translated as CASRSGRFTEAFF.

J is TRBJ2-5 and V is TRBV25-1; D may be TRBD1 (7 bases). In germline, CDR1 is MGHDK, CDR2 SYGVNS. Trimming shortened V by 3 bases and J by 9 bases, and 17 bases separated the two germline ends. CDR3 length equals 14 residues. CDR3 sequence: CASSEGQFWGAQYF. CDR3 nucleotide sequence: TGTGCCAGCAGTGAGGGACAGTTCTGGGGGGCCCAGTACTTC.

The chain combines TRBV10-3 with TRBJ1-2; D possibly corresponds to TRBD1 (6 bases). Germline loops: CDR1 ENHRY, CDR2 SYGVKD. CDR3 length equals 15 residues. Deletions cut 2 bases from V and 2 bases from J, with 12 bases between. The CDR3: CAISEGGQRNYGYTF. CDR3 in DNA: TGTGCCATCAGTGAGGGAGGACAGCGAAACTATGGCTACACCTTC.

This chain joins TRBV10-1 and TRBJ1-5, with TRBD1 as a possible D gene (5 bases). Germline values: CDR1 WNHNN, CDR2 SYGVQD (reference sequence). V lost 1 base and J 6 bases, leaving 16 bases between the germline ends. This CDR3 has 16 residues. The CDR3 loop reads CASSEWDRASGQPQHF. The CDR3 DNA is TGCGCCAGCAGTGAGTGGGACCGAGCCTCCGGTCAGCCCCAGCATTTT.

CDR3 in DNA: TGTGCCAGTAGGGGGTCAACCTACGAGCAGTACTTC. Encoded protein: CASRGSTYEQYF. This chain links TRBV19 with TRBJ2-7; D gene ambiguous. The CDR3 contains 12 residues. The V gene lost 6 bases and the J gene lost 2 bases, with 8 bases spanning the gap. Looked up from germline, CDR1 is LNHDA and CDR2 is SQIVND (reference sequence).